The count of the clone carrying this T cell receptor beta chain is one. This sample is part of a study of Ad26.COV2.S vaccination and SARS-CoV-2 variants. Only in-frame clones appear in the TCRdb table, and some are missing; sequencing was by immunoSEQ multiplex PCR. Counted here are about 680,000 clones, around 89% occurring once; the ten biggest clones make up over 1.3%. This CDR3 spans 14 amino acids. Deletions cut 5 bases from V and 1 base from J, with 11 bases between. Germline CDR1 and CDR2: MNHEY and SMNVEV (reference sequence). Treatment in this sample: approximately 18 received Ad26.COV2.S at low or high dose, single or two shots; about 5 received placebo; per-sample allocation not given. Collection of samples fell on day 63 after the first vaccine or placebo injection.

The sample here was peripheral blood, taken in a trial of Ad26.COV2.S vaccine versus placebo. The rearrangement uses TRBV27 and TRBJ1-1; weak D call: TRBD1 (5 bases). The receptor comes from a person between 18 and 59 years old who received the Ad26.COV2.S COVID-19 vaccine or a placebo. The CDR3 coding sequence is TGTGCCAGCAGTACGACAGTTTCGAACACTGAAGCTTTCTTT. Residues: CASSTTVSNTEAFF.